This TCR beta chain appears in the sequencing data of a study of shared clonotypes between healthy human individuals. Some clones are missing from TCRdb's copy, which holds only in-frame ones; the method was immunoSEQ multiplex PCR. The sample yields 2.5 million or so clones, more than 80% seen once. The J segment lost 7 bases and the V segment lost 2 bases, leaving 5 bases of the junction unmatched. CDR3 length: 15 amino acids. Germline-derived CDR1 and CDR2 are KGHSH and LQKENI. This clone came up a few times. The sequenced sample was naive CD4+ T cells sorted from blood. Subset given: CD45RA+ positively selected. The sequence was obtained from a man between 18 and 29 years old in good health. The V and J genes are TRBV18 and TRBJ1-6, with 7 bases matching TRBD1. This CDR3 is CASSPGTADNSPLHF. The CDR3, as DNA: TGTGCCAGCTCACCAGGGACAGCTGACAATTCACCCCTCCACTTT.